Each of the 27 T cell receptor beta chains below was sequenced from the same sample in a study of cytomegalovirus exposure and HLA in healthy donors. The PCR had 60 Vbeta and 13 Jbeta primers. TCRdb keeps only in-frame clones here, not all; method: immunoSEQ multiplex PCR. This sample has 150,000 to 250,000 clones, with less than 80% found just once. The sequencing input was PBMCs. These receptors all stem from a woman aged 25 to 39 in good health and CMV-seropositive.

This chain joins TRBV7-6 and TRBJ2-5; D is unclear. The CDR3 extends over 16 amino acids. V gave up 0 bases and J gave up 5 bases, with 16 bases separating them. CDR1 SGHVS and CDR2 FNYEAQ come from the germline V gene. CDR3 nucleotide sequence: TGTGCCAGCAGCTTAGCGGAAACAGATACTCAGGAGACCCAGTACTTC. As protein: CASSLAETDTQETQYF. Full variable domain (missing parts from reference TRBV7-6 and TRBJ2-5): GAGVSQSPRYKVTKRGQDVALRCDPISGHVSLYWYRQALGQGPEFLTYFNYEAQQDKSGLPNDRFSAERPEGSISTLTIQRTEQRDSAMYRCASSLAETDTQETQYFGPGTRLLVL.

This chain joins TRBV4-1 and TRBJ1-1; D unclear. The V gene's germline CDR1 is MGHRA and CDR2 YSYEKL. The CDR3 has 15 residues. V lost 0 bases and J lost 2, with 10 bases in between. CDR3 DNA: TGCGCCAGCAGCCAAGATCTCGGGAGCAACACTGAAGCTTTCTTT. It encodes CASSQDLGSNTEAFF.

The gene calls are TRBV4-1 and TRBJ2-2, with 9 bases lining up with TRBD1. From germline, CDR1 is MGHRA and CDR2 YSYEKL. The CDR3 spans 16 residues. J gave up 5 bases and V 4 bases, and 8 bases lay outside the gene matches. In nucleotides, the CDR3 is TGCGCCAGCAGCCTTCGACAGGGGGAGCGAACCGGGGAGCTGTTTTTT. Protein: CASSLRQGERTGELFF.

The rearrangement uses TRBV10-2 and TRBJ2-7; 7 positions agree with TRBD1. There are 14 residues in the CDR3. The V segment lost 2 bases and the J segment 6 bases; nucleotides outside the gene matches: 7. Germline CDR1 reads WSHSY; CDR2 reads SAAADI. The CDR3 bases are TGCGCCAGCAGTGAGACTACGACAGGGCGCGAGCAGTACTTC. Amino acid sequence: CASSETTTGREQYF.

This sequence joins TRBV27 and TRBJ2-1; 8 nucleotides match TRBD2. V was clipped by 2 bases and J by 10 bases; unmatched bases: 22. There are 19 residues in the CDR3. Germline CDR1 and CDR2: MNHEY and SMNVEV (reference sequence). The CDR3 DNA reads as TGTGCCAGCAGTTTACACCGAACCCTCACGGGGGGGGCCTTTGGAGAGCAGTTCTTC. It is translated as CASSLHRTLTGGAFGEQFF.

The chain has TRBV5-8 and TRBJ2-1; the match to TRBD2 covers 16 bases. Germline CDR1 and CDR2: SGHTS and YDEGEE. The CDR3 length is 19 residues. V was clipped by 4 bases and J by 4 bases; unmatched bases: 11. The CDR3 loop reads CASSPRLGTSGGAYNEQFF. Here the CDR3 DNA reads TGTGCCAGCAGCCCCCGTCTAGGGACTAGCGGGGGGGCTTACAATGAGCAGTTCTTC.

The V gene is TRBV7-8, the J gene TRBJ2-1, with D perhaps matching TRBD2 (5 bases). Trimming took off 5 bases at V and 6 bases at J, with 14 bases between the two ends. The CDR3 covers 14 residues. Per the germline V gene, CDR1 is SGHVS and CDR2 is FQNEAQ. The CDR3 DNA follows: TGTGCCAGCAGCCGCCGGGGTCTCTTCAATGAGCAGTTCTTC. It encodes CASSRRGLFNEQFF.

This clone showed up just a few times. The chain couples TRBV5-1 to TRBJ2-1; no definite D call. The V and J ends lost 0 bases and 7 bases respectively, with 8 bases between them. The CDR3 contains 13 residues. Germline V lookup: CDR1 SGHRS, CDR2 YFSETQ. The CDR3 nucleotides read TGCGCCAGCAGCTTGGGGCTCCAGAATGAGCAGTTCTTC. Its translation: CASSLGLQNEQFF.

This clone was seen a few times. The rearrangement uses TRBV4-3 and TRBJ2-7, with 8 bases fitting TRBD2. Germline V lookup: CDR1 LGHNA, CDR2 YSLEER. The CDR3 extends over 15 amino acids. The V gene end was trimmed by 1 base and the J gene end by 3 bases; junction bases not matched to a gene: 5. In nucleotides, the CDR3 is TGCGCCAGCAGCCAAGCCATGAGCGGGAGCTACGAGCAGTACTTC. Amino acids: CASSQAMSGSYEQYF.

DNA for the CDR3: TGTGCCAGCAGTTTATACCCGGACAGGTACTATGGCTACACCTTC. Its translation is CASSLYPDRYYGYTF. The chain combines TRBV27 with TRBJ1-2, with 7 bases that match TRBD1. Germline V gene data show CDR1 as MNHEY and CDR2 as SMNVEV (reference sequence). The CDR3 is made up of 15 amino acids. Trimming took 1 base from V and 3 from J; bases not matched to a gene: 5.

The rearrangement joins TRBV4-1 to TRBJ1-4, with TRBD1 matching over 7 bases. The CDR3 length is 16 residues. CDR1 and CDR2 from the germline V gene are MGHRA and YSYEKL. V lost 4 bases to trimming and J lost 2 bases; unmatched junction nucleotides: 7. This CDR3 is CASSRPTGATNEKLFF. The DNA of the CDR3 is TGCGCCAGCAGCCGACCTACAGGGGCCACTAATGAAAAACTGTTTTTT.

The gene calls are TRBV11-2 and TRBJ2-7, with a tentative D call TRBD2 (6 bases). Per the germline V gene, CDR1 is SGHAT and CDR2 is FQNNGV. The CDR3 is made up of 15 amino acids. The V end lost 7 bases, the J end lost 4 bases, and 20 bases lay between the germline ends. The CDR3 DNA reads TGTGCCAGCACCTCGGGGAGGACCCGTCCTTACGAGCAGTACTTC. Its protein product is CASTSGRTRPYEQYF.

The chain couples TRBV5-1 to TRBJ1-1, with TRBD1 as a possible D gene (5 bases). Germline values: CDR1 SGHRS, CDR2 YFSETQ. V was clipped by 7 bases and J by 11 bases, with 21 bases between them. The CDR3 covers 13 residues. The DNA for the CDR3 is TGCGCCAGCTGCTGGGGAGGGGACTCGCGGGCTTTCTTT. It is translated as CASCWGGDSRAFF.

The genes are TRBV7-8 and TRBJ2-7, with D tentatively TRBD1 (6 bases). The germline gives CDR1 SGHVS, CDR2 FQNEAQ. The CDR3 consists of 13 residues. The V end was cut by 2 bases, the J end by 3 bases, with 8 bases between. This CDR3 is CASSLQGYYEQYF. The CDR3 DNA sequence: TGTGCCAGCAGCTTACAGGGGTACTACGAGCAGTACTTC.

This clone was found a few times. This rearrangement joins TRBV11-2 to TRBJ1-4; maybe TRBD1 (6 bases). With 5 bases removed from V and 0 bases from J, the gap between germline ends came to 16 bases. Per germline, CDR1 SGHAT and CDR2 FQNNGV. CDR3 length equals 17 residues. The DNA of the CDR3 is TGTGCCAGCAGCACAACAGGGTTCCCAGCAACTAATGAAAAACTGTTTTTT. Amino acids: CASSTTGFPATNEKLFF.

The chain recombines TRBV6-4 with TRBJ2-1; the D gene is possibly TRBD2 (6 bases). Germline lookup yields CDR1 MRHNA and CDR2 SNTAGT. The CDR3 totals 16 residues. Trimming shortened V by 6 bases and J by 2 bases, and 17 bases separated the two germline ends. The CDR3 coding sequence is TGTGCCAGCAGAAGGGCCTCGGGGGACGCCTACAATGAGCAGTTCTTC. It specifies CASRRASGDAYNEQFF.

The chain carries TRBV4-3 and TRBJ2-7; 7 positions agree with TRBD2. The CDR3 is 15 residues long. V shed 4 bases, J shed 0 bases, and the junction held 6 bases outside the gene matches. In germline, CDR1 is LGHNA, CDR2 YSLEER. CDR3 sequence: CASSRGLSNSYEQYF. The CDR3 nucleotides read TGCGCCAGCAGCCGGGGACTATCGAACTCCTACGAGCAGTACTTC.

CDR3 sequence (DNA): TGCGCCAGCAGCCCACACAGGGGGAGCTCCTACAATGAGCAGTTCTTC. Amino acid sequence: CASSPHRGSSYNEQFF. V usage is TRBV4-3 and J usage is TRBJ2-1, with TRBD1 identical over 8 bases. The germline gives CDR1 LGHNA, CDR2 YSLEER. The CDR3 covers 16 residues. Unmatched junction bases numbered 5, after V lost 4 bases and J lost 0 bases.

The V and J genes are TRBV7-8 and TRBJ1-6, with TRBD1 matching 8 bases. CDR3 length equals 16 residues. The V and J ends lost 4 bases and 11 bases, in that order; junction bases with no gene match: 13. Germline CDR1 is SGHVS and CDR2 is FQNEAQ. In DNA, the CDR3 is TGTGCCAGCAGCTATTCGGGAGACAGGGGTCAGACACCCCTCCACTTT. Translation gives CASSYSGDRGQTPLHF. The variable domain in full, completed from reference TRBV7-8 and TRBJ1-6, reads GAGVSQSPRYKVAKRGQDVALRCDPISGHVSLFWYQQALGQGPEFLTYFQNEAQLDKSGLPSDRFFAERPEGSVSTLKIQRTQQEDSAVYLCASSYSGDRGQTPLHFGNGTRLTVT.

This chain links TRBV4-1 with TRBJ1-4, with D unclear. Per the germline V gene, CDR1 is MGHRA and CDR2 is YSYEKL. V dropped 0 bases and J dropped 9 bases, with 5 bases sitting between them. The CDR3 is 12 amino acids. The CDR3 loop reads CASSQDPKKLFF. CDR3 in DNA: TGCGCCAGCAGCCAAGATCCAAAAAAACTGTTTTTT.

V and J are TRBV4-1 and TRBJ1-5; D is uncertain. CDR1 MGHRA and CDR2 YSYEKL come from the germline V gene. V was shortened by 1 base and J by 5 bases, with 15 bases between the two germline ends. The length of the CDR3 is 16 residues. The CDR3 here is CASSQVRLRGYQPQHF. The CDR3 DNA reads TGCGCCAGCAGCCAAGTTCGTCTCCGAGGTTATCAGCCCCAGCATTTT.

This clone was seen a single time. CDR3 nucleotide sequence: TGCGCCAGCAGTGACAGGGTCTTGAGCTCTGGGGCCAACGTCCTGACTTTC. Protein product: CASSDRVLSSGANVLTF. J is TRBJ2-6 and V is TRBV10-2, with D possibly TRBD1 on 5 matching bases. Germline CDR1 and CDR2: WSHSY and SAAADI. The V and J ends lost 3 bases and 0 bases respectively, with 12 bases between them. The CDR3 loop spans 17 amino acids.

The J gene is TRBJ1-1, the V gene TRBV4-3; D unclear. Germline loops: CDR1 LGHNA, CDR2 YSLEER. Trimming left V 2 bases short and J 11 bases short, with 18 bases between. The CDR3 covers 14 residues. The CDR3: CASSQLDNKGRAFF. The CDR3 region has the DNA TGCGCCAGCAGCCAACTTGACAACAAAGGGAGGGCTTTCTTT.

CDR3 coding DNA: TGTGCCGCGGCGGGACAGGTGAATGAAAAACTGTTTTTT. It specifies CAAAGQVNEKLFF. This chain joins TRBV10-3 and TRBJ1-4; TRBD1 aligns across 8 bases. There are 13 residues in the CDR3. With V trimmed by 11 bases and J by 5 bases, 7 bases remained unmatched. Germline CDR1 ENHRY, CDR2 SYGVKD.

The chain joins TRBV9 to TRBJ2-1; 7 positions agree with TRBD2. V lost 0 bases and J lost 0; bases outside the gene matches: 6. Germline V gives CDR1 SGDLS, CDR2 YYNGEE. The CDR3 loop spans 17 amino acids. The CDR3 bases are TGTGCCAGCAGCGTAGGGCTAGCGGAGAGCTCCTACAATGAGCAGTTCTTC. Protein: CASSVGLAESSYNEQFF.

The chain has TRBV2 and TRBJ2-7, with 7 bases fitting TRBD1. CDR1 SNHLY and CDR2 FYNNEI come from the germline V gene. There are 13 residues in the CDR3. V lost 6 bases and J lost 2; bases outside the gene matches: 4. The CDR3, as DNA: TGTGCCAGCAGGGGGGACAGTGCCTACGAGCAGTACTTC. Protein product: CASRGDSAYEQYF.

This chain joins TRBV10-3 and TRBJ1-2; TRBD1 matches at 9 bases. The CDR3 extends over 15 amino acids. Germline lookup yields CDR1 ENHRY and CDR2 SYGVKD. The ends lost 6 bases at V and 8 bases at J; junction bases unmatched: 13. The DNA for the CDR3 is TGTGCCATCAGGGCATTTCGGGACAGGGACCACGGCTACACCTTC. It codes for CAIRAFRDRDHGYTF.